This T cell receptor beta chain derives from a study of cytomegalovirus exposure and HLA in healthy donors. J lost 0 bases, V lost 1 base, and 1 base had no gene match. This CDR3 contains 15 residues. Germline lookup yields CDR1 SGHTA and CDR2 FQGNSA. This clone was observed a few times. The PCR had 60 Vbeta and 13 Jbeta primers. TCRdb's copy holds only in-frame clones and misses some; the assay was immunoSEQ multiplex PCR. Here the sample spans roughly 100,000 clones, around 79% being singletons. Sequencing was done on a sample of PBMCs. This receptor was taken from a man in his forties or fifties in good health and CMV-seropositive. This chain connects TRBV7-2 to TRBJ2-5; the match to TRBD2 covers 8 bases. For the CDR3, the DNA is TGTGCCAGCAGCTTAGGACTAGCGAACCAAGAGACCCAGTACTTC. It translates to CASSLGLANQETQYF.